The subject of this entry is one T cell receptor beta chain. This sample is part of a study of blood T cell repertoires in COVID-19. About the study: Italy, Spain and the United States were the sources of the convalescent and acute COVID-19 samples.

Original methodology: Estimation of nucleated cell counts was performed using reference gene primer amplification. TCRdb keeps only in-frame clones here, not all; method: immunoSEQ multiplex PCR. From that table come the V and J calls and clone size; the DNA was used to work out D and trimming. The sample holds about 370,000 clones, around 89% seen once. From germline, CDR1 is MDHEN and CDR2 SYDVKM. J lost 7 bases, V lost 5 bases, and 7 bases had no gene match. The CDR3 extends over 14 amino acids. Enrolment of Seattle patients took place during active infection, and they were followed longitudinally.

What was sequenced was peripheral blood. The chain carries TRBV28 and TRBJ2-2; 7 positions agree with TRBD1. The clonotype was recovered from a woman in her thirties with COVID-19, enrolled during active disease. The CDR3 loop is CASSGTVYSGELFF. The DNA for the CDR3 is TGTGCCAGCAGTGGGACAGTTTATAGCGGGGAGCTGTTTTTT.